This T cell receptor beta chain was recorded in a study of T cell responses to AZD1222 COVID-19 vaccine. The study, taken as a whole, reports: Every sample of the repertoires postdated the peak T cell response. Donors in the cohort were predominantly white British and more often female, and clonal diversity was possibly underestimated. Among those given AZD1222, only five or six were seropositive at baseline.

Comment on this clone: Antigen unknown.

Clones were read by immunoSEQ multiplex PCR, and TCRdb kept only the in-frame ones, dropping some. The sample records about 140,000 clones, 70% to 90% being singletons. V was pared by 6 bases and J by 3 bases, with 6 bases of the junction left unmatched. Germline V gene lookup returns CDR1 LNHDA and CDR2 SQIVND (reference sequence). The CDR3 is 15 residues long. Specimen: peripheral blood, collected on day 0 of AZD1222 vaccination. The rearrangement links TRBV19 to TRBJ2-7; 12 bases align to TRBD2. The TCR comes from an adult in good health. CDR3 in DNA: TGTGCCAGTAGAACGATGGGACTAGCGGGCTACGAGCAGTACTTC. Translation gives CASRTMGLAGYEQYF.